This T cell receptor (beta chain) was found in a study of vaccination and CD4 T cells after COVID-19. This clonotype came up a few times. Antigen: not known. V lost 6 bases and J lost 11, with 15 bases in between. CDR1 LNHDA and CDR2 SQIVND come from the germline V gene (reference sequence). The CDR3 spans 12 residues. With the Oncomine TCR Beta short-read assay, DNA from cultured CD4+ T cells was sequenced. MiXCR, applied by TCRdb to the PCR reads, yields one record per CDR3 protein. The sample lists around 14,000 distinct CDR3 sequences, roughly three fifths occurring once. Specified treatment: roughly 10-day PBMC culture with coronavirus spike peptide pools or control peptides (ViraFEST assay). When 10 days of culture had elapsed, CD4+ T cells were isolated by negative selection.

This sequence originates from a human donor who had recovered from COVID-19. The V gene is TRBV19, the J gene TRBJ2-3; D is possibly TRBD1 or TRBD2 (5 bases each). Sequencing was done on a sample of CD4+ T cells from blood, cultured in vitro. CDR3 sequence: CASRGTNWEQYF. CDR3 nucleotide sequence: TGTGCCAGTAGGGGGACGAATTGGGAGCAGTATTTT.